Listed below are T cell receptor beta chains from one sample, sequenced in a study of blood T cell repertoires in COVID-19. Sequencing was performed with immunoSEQ multiplex PCR; in TCRdb, only in-frame clones are kept and a portion is missing. This sample yields about 150,000 clones, of which about 80% are seen a single time; 2.2% belongs to the top ten. Sequencing was done on a sample of peripheral blood. Every receptor here comes from a man aged 70 or older with acute or convalescent COVID-19. Both conserved end residues are part of each CDR3. Each record gives: clone size, V gene, D gene, J gene, CDR3 protein, CDR3 DNA. A D gene is named only where the DNA matches it firmly. The size entry is marked missing in some rows and otherwise reads once, few, many or a size class.

.	TRBV5-1	TRBD1	TRBJ2-6	CASSRDSSVLTF	TGCGCCAGCAGCCGGGACAGTTCCGTCCTGACTTTC
.	TRBV28	TRBD2	TRBJ2-3	CASSPRDSGYTDTQYF	TGTGCCAGCAGTCCGCGGGATAGCGGGTACACAGATACGCAGTATTTT
.	TRBV7-2	TRBD2	TRBJ2-7	CASSPGLAGTYEQYF	TGTGCCAGCAGCCCCGGACTAGCGGGTACCTACGAGCAGTACTTC
.	TRBV19	TRBD1	TRBJ1-2	CASSITQGARGYTF	TGTGCCAGTAGTATCACCCAGGGGGCACGTGGCTACACCTTC
.	TRBV6-1	.	TRBJ1-6	CASSGSTAPYNSPLHF	TGTGCCAGCAGTGGGTCAACAGCTCCTTATAATTCACCCCTCCACTTT
.	TRBV6-5	.	TRBJ2-7	CASQGLPYYEQYF	TGTGCCAGCCAAGGACTACCGTACTACGAGCAGTACTTC
.	TRBV6-5	TRBD1	TRBJ2-5	CASRYPGQGLETQYF	TGTGCCAGCAGGTATCCGGGACAGGGATTAGAGACCCAGTACTTC
.	TRBV6-1	.	TRBJ2-7	CASSEGLGQGTYEQYF	TGTGCCAGCAGTGAAGGCCTCGGTCAGGGAACCTACGAGCAGTACTTC
.	TRBV12-5	.	TRBJ1-5	CASGLADQPQHF	TGTGCTAGTGGTTTGGCGGATCAGCCCCAGCATTTT
.	TRBV2	TRBD1	TRBJ1-1	CASSARQGGNTEAFF	TGTGCCAGCAGTGCAAGACAGGGGGGGAACACTGAAGCTTTCTTT
.	TRBV4-1	.	TRBJ1-2	CASSQAYSYGYTF	TGCGCCAGCAGCCAAGCTTACAGCTATGGCTACACCTTC
few	TRBV5-1	.	TRBJ1-2	CASSLNGGGRDGYTF	TGCGCCAGCAGCTTGAATGGGGGCGGGCGCGATGGCTACACCTTC
.	TRBV14	.	TRBJ2-2	CASSPSGSGELFF	TGTGCCAGCAGCCCCTCGGGGTCCGGGGAGCTGTTTTTT
.	TRBV28	TRBD1	TRBJ1-6	CASSGTGVGSPLHF	TGTGCCAGCTCCGGGACAGGGGTAGGCTCACCCCTCCACTTT
few	TRBV2	TRBD1	TRBJ2-1	CASTPRRQGAIEQFF	TGTGCCAGCACTCCCCGACGACAGGGGGCGATTGAGCAGTTCTTC
once	TRBV9	.	TRBJ1-1	CASSRLTGRTEAFF	TGTGCCAGCAGCCGATTGACAGGACGCACTGAAGCTTTCTTT
.	TRBV27	TRBD1	TRBJ2-3	CASSLKDRNTDTQYF	TGTGCCAGCAGTTTAAAGGACAGGAACACAGATACGCAGTATTTT